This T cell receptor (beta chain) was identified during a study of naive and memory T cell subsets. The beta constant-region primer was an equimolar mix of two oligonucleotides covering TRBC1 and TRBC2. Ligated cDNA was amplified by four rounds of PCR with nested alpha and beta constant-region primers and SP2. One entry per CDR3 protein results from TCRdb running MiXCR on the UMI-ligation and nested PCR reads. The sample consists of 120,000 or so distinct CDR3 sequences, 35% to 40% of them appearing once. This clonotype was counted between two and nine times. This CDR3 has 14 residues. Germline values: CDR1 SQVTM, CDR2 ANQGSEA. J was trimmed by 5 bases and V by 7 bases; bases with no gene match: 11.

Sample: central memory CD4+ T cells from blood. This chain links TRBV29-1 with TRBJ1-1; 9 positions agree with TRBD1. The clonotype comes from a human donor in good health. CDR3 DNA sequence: TGCAGCGCCACGACCGGGACAGGGTGGACTGAAGCTTTCTTT. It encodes CSATTGTGWTEAFF.